This TCR beta chain originates from a study of identical twins. With respect to this clonotype: Its antigen is as yet unknown.

Template switching added a universal primer binding site, and final cDNA carried unique molecular identifiers. A single record per CDR3 protein comes from TCRdb applying MiXCR to the 5' RACE reads. The data show approximately 260,000 distinct CDR3 sequences, around 8.3% seen once. Study findings and constraints: Models underestimated out-of-frame TCR alpha sharing in monozygotic twins.

The same specimen was also included in a second study, on yellow fever vaccine responses in identical twins.

Sequences were obtained from CD8+ T cells sorted from blood. This TCR was sampled from a woman aged 18 to 35 in good health.

CDR3 nucleotide sequence: TGTGCCAGCAGTTATGACGAGCTTGGAGAGACCCAGTACTTC. As protein: CASSYDELGETQYF. The chain uses TRBV6-5 and TRBJ2-5; no definite D call. V was shortened by 3 bases and J by 4 bases, with 12 bases between the two germline ends. Germline CDR1 reads MNHEY; CDR2 reads SVGAGI. The CDR3 is 14 residues long.